This T cell receptor (beta chain) was observed in a study of tumor-infiltrating lymphocytes in primary liver carcinoma (dated by TCRdb to the late 2010s). About the full investigation: Of the five patients, three men and two women aged 30 to 69 years, four had hepatocellular carcinoma and one had combined HCC and intrahepatic cholangiocarcinoma. The tumors of the five patients were staged as T1-T3 N0M0, with maximum diameters ranging from roughly 4 to 11 cm. Roughly 3.65 to 8 million productive TCRbeta reads were obtained per sample, and no significant difference in read depth was found between tissue types. For each liver tumor, the study sampled five regions along with adjacent normal tissue and blood, and applied TCRbeta repertoire sequencing, expression microarrays and whole-exome sequencing. TCRbeta repertoire sequencing covered 35 or so specimens from 5 patients: 25 or so tumor regions, 5 adjacent noncancerous liver tissues and 5 peripheral blood samples. Agilent mRNA microarray profiling was performed on the 20 to 25 tumor region samples to relate TCRbeta repertoire diversity to the local molecular phenotype. High reproducibility was observed for the technical replicate repertoires, with mean shared-clone rates near 0.89 and correlation coefficients above 0.95. Findings and caveats that apply to the study as a whole: Because only the TCR beta chain was sequenced and unpaired alpha chains were not captured, true repertoire diversity is likely underestimated. The study included only four or five patients, and the authors note findings should be validated in a larger study. Repertoire overlap was higher between tumor regions (mean around 35%) than tumor-adjacent (around 17%) or tumor-blood (approximately 15%) pairs, consistent with antigen-driven expansion. The top 250 clones made up a significantly larger repertoire fraction in tumors than in blood (p = 0.039). Only about 7-24% of top clones were found in all five regions of a tumor, suggesting spatial heterogeneity of tumor-infiltrating T cells. Because the samples were bulk and unsorted, CD4+ and CD8+ T cell repertoires could not be compared.

The cysteine opens and the phenylalanine closes a CDR3 of 16 amino acids. The entry retains the CDR3 DNA only, 48 bases that are in frame from base 1. According to the germline V gene, CDR1 reads MGHRA and CDR2 reads YSYEKL. Total RNA and DNA were co-extracted without cell sorting from roughly 20-30 mg of bulk tissue using the AllPrep DNA/RNA mini kit. Surgical resection was performed in China between late 2015 and early 2016 on several patients with histopathologically diagnosed primary liver carcinoma. Patients had chronic HBV infection and were treatment-naive at sampling. Five spatially separated regions were sampled from each tumor: the superior, inferior, left-lateral and right-lateral poles, plus the tumor centre. According to histology, viable tumor cells made up more than 90% of every tumor sample. Fresh tumor and adjacent tissue pieces were bisected; one half was stored in RNAlater at -80°C, the other sent for histology.

TCRbeta-specific cDNA was reverse-transcribed from approximately 460 ng total RNA using a constant-region primer and ProtoScript II reverse transcriptase. TCRbeta libraries were built with three nested multiplex PCR rounds, a slightly modified ARM-PCR procedure. The first two PCR rounds used multiplex TRBV1-TRBV30 forward primers with a Cbeta reverse primer, each for 10 to 11 cycles. Sample barcodes and Illumina adapters were attached in a final 25-cycle PCR using Deep VentR polymerase. Before sequencing, amplicons of 200-500 bp were gel-purified using a QIAquick gel extraction kit. TCRbeta amplicons were sequenced on an Illumina HiSeq 2500 with 250-bp paired-end reads. The original pipeline was this. To recover full CDR3 sequences, reads were quality-trimmed using Trimmomatic v0.33 and paired reads were then merged using FLASH v1.2.11. V, D and J germline segments were assigned to the rearranged TCRbeta sequences using MiGEC v1.2.1b. VDJtools v1.0.0 computed clonotype statistics and Shannon-Wiener diversity indices. To reduce sampling bias, subsequent analyses other than the diversity analysis used only the 250 most abundant clonotypes in each sample. TCRdb reworked the public reads: Q25 trimming with fastp, MiXCR clone assembly, productive beta chains retained. CDR3 protein duplicates are merged, each entry listing the most common genes and DNA. It is TCRdb's table, rather than the study itself, that gives the V and J calls and clone size. The sample yields tens of thousands of distinct CDR3 sequences; 70% to 85% were counted once. The ten largest clones capture around 30% of the sample.

For this clonotype: Its antigen is still unknown. At one end, the junction sequence differs from germline, possibly due to a read error.

This sequence uses TRBV4-1 and TRBJ2-6; TRBD1 is possibly the D segment (6 matching bases). This TCR came from a man aged 35 to 55 with primary liver carcinoma and hepatitis B virus infection. The sample comprised liver tumor tissue from sampling region 5. Taken with the paper, the label for cell subset or site translates to: tumor region T5, tumor centre. The CDR3 amino acid sequence is: CASNQEAGAGANVLTF. The DNA is as follows: TGCGCCAGCAACCAAGAAGCAGGGGCTGGGGCCAACGTCCTGACTTTC.